Listed below are T cell receptor beta chains from one sample, sequenced in a study of blood T cell repertoires in COVID-19. Clones were read by immunoSEQ multiplex PCR, and TCRdb kept only the in-frame ones, dropping some. This table holds 200,000 to 250,000 clones, roughly 80% found once. The material sequenced was peripheral blood. Receptors were obtained from a woman over 75 with acute or convalescent COVID-19. The CDR3 runs from the conserved cysteine through the conserved F or W. A D gene is named only where the DNA matches it firmly. Some rows mark clone size as missing; the rest say once, few, many or name a class of expanded clone.

j_gene	d_gene	abundance	v_gene	CDR3aa	CDR3nt
TRBJ2-5	TRBD2	NA	TRBV9	CASSQRGISGRALETQYF	TGTGCCAGCAGCCAGAGGGGCATTAGTGGGAGGGCCTTGGAGACCCAGTACTTC
TRBJ2-3	TRBD2	NA	TRBV6-1	CASSESGRSTDTQYF	TGTGCCAGCAGTGAAAGCGGGAGGAGCACAGATACGCAGTATTTT
TRBJ2-7	TRBD1	NA	TRBV7-2	CASSLLETGAYEQYF	TGTGCCAGCAGCTTACTCGAGACAGGGGCCTACGAGCAGTACTTC
TRBJ2-7	TRBD2	NA	TRBV19	CASRPGSSGIYEQYF	TGTGCCAGTAGACCGGGGTCTAGCGGAATATACGAGCAGTACTTC
TRBJ1-6	NA	NA	TRBV2	CASSDPRVVHNSPLHF	TGTGCCAGCAGTGATCCCAGGGTCGTTCATAATTCACCCCTCCACTTT
TRBJ2-1	TRBD2	NA	TRBV10-1	CASSPSGLVDNEQFF	TGCGCCAGCTCCCCTTCGGGACTAGTTGACAATGAGCAGTTCTTC
TRBJ2-2	TRBD1	once	TRBV19	CASSIGGQGIIGELFF	TGTGCCAGTAGTATTGGGGGACAGGGGATAATCGGGGAGCTGTTTTTT
TRBJ2-5	TRBD2	NA	TRBV29-1	CSVVPSGSPQTQYF	TGCAGCGTTGTTCCTAGCGGGAGTCCGCAGACCCAGTACTTC
TRBJ2-4	NA	NA	TRBV12-5	CASGLGGAANLVQYF	TGTGCTAGTGGTTTAGGGGGGGCGGCCAACTTGGTTCAGTACTTC
TRBJ1-5	NA	NA	TRBV7-3	CASSFQGRGQPQHF	TGTGCCAGCAGCTTCCAGGGGCGAGGTCAGCCCCAGCATTTT
TRBJ2-1	TRBD1	NA	TRBV24-1	CATSEPDRGSYNEQFF	TGTGCCACCAGTGAGCCCGACAGGGGCTCCTACAATGAGCAGTTCTTC
TRBJ2-5	TRBD1	NA	TRBV11-2	CASSRGTVRETQYF	TGTGCCAGCAGCCGTGGGACAGTTAGAGAGACCCAGTACTTC
TRBJ1-1	NA	NA	TRBV5-1	CASSPVVASTEAFF	TGCGCCAGCAGCCCGGTAGTAGCGAGCACTGAAGCTTTCTTT
TRBJ1-1	TRBD1	NA	TRBV6-6	CASSYSGGAGAEAFF	TGTGCCAGCAGTTACTCAGGGGGCGCTGGGGCTGAAGCTTTCTTT
TRBJ1-5	NA	NA	TRBV19	CASRRGISNQPQHF	TGTGCCAGTAGACGCGGGATCAGTAATCAGCCCCAGCATTTT
TRBJ1-1	TRBD1	NA	TRBV5-1	CASRVPGDRVRTEAFF	TGCGCCAGCAGGGTCCCAGGGGACAGGGTAAGGACTGAAGCTTTCTTT
TRBJ2-3	TRBD2	NA	TRBV29-1	CSVPRPGLAGGGDTQYF	TGCAGCGTTCCCCGTCCGGGACTAGCGGGGGGGGGAGATACGCAGTATTTT
TRBJ2-3	TRBD2	NA	TRBV7-9	CASSFDVLAGDGDTQYF	TGTGCCAGCAGCTTCGACGTCCTAGCGGGAGATGGAGATACGCAGTATTTT
TRBJ1-5	TRBD1	few	TRBV19	CASSILTGVNQPQHF	TGTGCCAGTAGTATCTTGACAGGGGTCAATCAGCCCCAGCATTTT
TRBJ2-7	NA	NA	TRBV7-2	CASSSAGTALVEQYF	TGTGCCAGCAGCTCGGCGGGGACAGCACTTGTGGAGCAGTACTTC
TRBJ2-5	TRBD2	NA	TRBV19	CATATSGDQETQYF	TGTGCCACCGCGACTAGCGGAGACCAAGAGACCCAGTACTTC
TRBJ1-5	NA	NA	TRBV21-1	CASSDHESDRGNQPQHF	TGTGCCAGCAGCGATCATGAATCGGACAGGGGCAATCAGCCCCAGCATTTT
TRBJ2-7	TRBD1	NA	TRBV6-5	CASSLRRDSASEQYF	TGTGCCAGCTCTCTCCGAAGGGACAGTGCGAGTGAGCAGTACTTC
TRBJ2-2	TRBD1	NA	TRBV7-8	CASSRGQGGPGELFF	TGTGCCAGCAGCCGAGGACAGGGGGGCCCCGGGGAGCTGTTTTTT
TRBJ2-1	NA	NA	TRBV3-1/TRBV3-2	CASSQVPPPSSYNEQFF	TGTGCCAGCAGCCAAGTGCCCCCCCCCAGCTCCTACAATGAGCAGTTCTTC
TRBJ2-4	TRBD1	once	TRBV7-3	CASSPDRAGNIQYF	TGTGCCAGCAGTCCTGACAGGGCGGGAAACATTCAGTACTTC
TRBJ1-1	NA	NA	TRBV9	CASSVEVTFTEAFF	TGTGCCAGCAGCGTAGAAGTTACATTCACTGAAGCTTTCTTT
TRBJ2-1	NA	NA	TRBV27	CASSFWEAGAGQFF	TGTGCCAGCAGTTTTTGGGAGGCGGGGGCGGGGCAGTTCTTC
TRBJ2-3	TRBD2	NA	TRBV2	CASSEPSGGGTDTQYF	TGTGCCAGCAGTGAACCTAGCGGGGGTGGCACAGATACGCAGTATTTT
TRBJ2-1	TRBD2	NA	TRBV7-2	CASLAGLGNEQFF	TGTGCCAGTTTAGCGGGGTTGGGCAATGAGCAGTTCTTC
TRBJ1-3	TRBD1	NA	TRBV28	CASSSPPDRASGNTIYF	TGTGCCAGCAGTTCGCCCCCGGACAGGGCCTCTGGAAACACCATATATTTT
TRBJ1-2	NA	NA	TRBV4-3	CASSRPIQSNYGYTF	TGCGCCAGCAGCCGGCCGATCCAGTCTAACTATGGCTACACCTTC
TRBJ2-3	NA	NA	TRBV12-3/TRBV12-4	CASSLRGTDTQYF	TGTGCCAGCAGTCTACGGGGGACAGATACGCAGTATTTT
TRBJ1-3	NA	NA	TRBV29-1	CSACESSGNTIYF	TGCAGCGCCTGCGAGTCCTCTGGAAACACCATATATTTT
TRBJ2-3	TRBD2	NA	TRBV7-2	CASSLFTSGGGETQYF	TGTGCCAGCAGCTTGTTCACTAGCGGGGGTGGGGAGACGCAGTATTTT
TRBJ1-5	NA	NA	TRBV18	CASSGGQTNQPQHF	TGTGCCAGCTCAGGGGGCCAGACCAATCAGCCCCAGCATTTT
TRBJ2-7	NA	NA	TRBV19	CASSIVVKPSYEQYF	TGTGCCAGTAGTATAGTAGTAAAACCATCCTACGAGCAGTACTTC
TRBJ1-2	NA	NA	TRBV11-2	CASSRGGRSYNGYTF	TGTGCCAGCAGCAGGGGTGGCCGGTCGTATAATGGCTACACCTTC
TRBJ1-1	NA	NA	TRBV7-2	CASSSYTRGTEAFF	TGTGCCAGCAGCTCCTACACCAGGGGCACTGAAGCTTTCTTT
TRBJ2-7	TRBD2	NA	TRBV5-1	CASSRNSGNPYEQYF	TGCGCCAGCAGCCGTAATAGCGGGAACCCCTACGAGCAGTACTTC